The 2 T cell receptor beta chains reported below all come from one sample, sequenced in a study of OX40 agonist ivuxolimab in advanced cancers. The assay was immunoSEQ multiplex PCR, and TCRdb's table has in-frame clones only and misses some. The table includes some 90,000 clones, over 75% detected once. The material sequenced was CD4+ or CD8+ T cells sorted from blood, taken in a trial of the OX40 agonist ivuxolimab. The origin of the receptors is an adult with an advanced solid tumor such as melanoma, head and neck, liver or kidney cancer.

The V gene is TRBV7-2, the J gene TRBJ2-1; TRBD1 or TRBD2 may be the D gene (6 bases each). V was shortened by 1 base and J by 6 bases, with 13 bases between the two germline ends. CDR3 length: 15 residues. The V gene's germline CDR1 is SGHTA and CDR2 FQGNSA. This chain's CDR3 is CASSLVLGGPNEQFF. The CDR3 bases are TGTGCCAGCAGCTTAGTTCTAGGGGGGCCCAATGAGCAGTTCTTC.

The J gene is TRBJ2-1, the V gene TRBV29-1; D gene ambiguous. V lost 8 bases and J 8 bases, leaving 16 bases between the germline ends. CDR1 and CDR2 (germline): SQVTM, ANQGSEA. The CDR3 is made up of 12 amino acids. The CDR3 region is CSLSSRSHEQFF. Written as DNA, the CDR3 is TGCAGCTTGAGCAGTAGATCGCATGAGCAGTTCTTC.